These T cell receptor beta chains were read from a single sample in a study of Tregs in tolerant kidney transplant recipients. TCRdb keeps only in-frame clones here, not all; method: immunoSEQ multiplex PCR. The sample lists about 77,000 clones, roughly 98% occurring once. The material sequenced was CD4+ T cells from blood, taken before the transplant. These receptors were collected from a human donor who received a combined kidney and bone marrow transplant. CDR3s include the opening cysteine and the closing phenylalanine or tryptophan. Fields, in order: D gene, V gene, CDR3 length, CDR3 protein. The D gene is left open where the match is weak.

TRBD2	TRBV18	16	CASSPSLSGDTGELFF
NA	TRBV11-2	13	CASSLDRGTEAFF
NA	TRBV6-6	15	CASRFGEAGRNIQYF
TRBD2	TRBV5-4	17	CASSSDYSGRLGYEQYF
NA	TRBV7-8	13	CASSLSQVRGYTF
TRBD1	TRBV5-1	13	CASSPGTGETQYF
NA	TRBV5-4	15	CASSLIQGNNSPLHF
TRBD1	TRBV7-6	18	CASSLAPGGDSRGQPQHF
TRBD2	TRBV2	15	CASSVFTSGSREQFF
NA	TRBV5-5	14	CASSFSVITDTQYF
NA	TRBV9	13	CASSNRLEQEQYF
NA	TRBV11-3	12	CASSPRGNEQYF
NA	TRBV30	11	CAWSFEETQYF
NA	TRBV21-1	18	CASSKDLRFRTGGDIQYF
TRBD1	TRBV28	15	CASRGPGQNNSPLHF
NA	TRBV5-1	15	CASSGQSSSTDTQYF
NA	TRBV5-6	16	CASSLAEGHPNEKLFF